This entry features one T cell receptor beta chain sequence. Its antigen remains unidentified. The sample comes from a study of response to subunit inactivated influenza vaccine. Whole-study results and caveats: The authors proposed limited new T cell recruitment per seasonal influenza vaccination.

This CDR3 has 12 residues. Germline CDR1 MNHEY, CDR2 SMNVEV (reference sequence). V gave up 5 bases and J gave up 6 bases; unmatched junction bases: 2. Using its own MiXCR run on the RT-PCR reads, TCRdb lists one record per CDR3 protein. The sample shows a few hundred thousand distinct CDR3 sequences, roughly 20% of them seen only once. The gene calls are TRBV27 and TRBJ1-1; 8 bases are a match to TRBD1. The sequenced sample was PBMCs from blood, obtained 21 months after vaccination. The TCR comes from a man aged 45 to 75 who received an inactivated influenza vaccine. CDR3 sequence reads: CASSHRGAEAFF. DNA of the CDR3: TGTGCCAGCAGTCACAGGGGGGCTGAAGCTTTCTTT.